The 19 T cell receptor beta chains below were found in one sample sequenced in a study of blood T cell repertoires in COVID-19. Repertoires were generated with immunoSEQ multiplex PCR, while TCRdb's copy carries only in-frame clones and drops some. The profile shows 35,000 to 50,000 clones, around 82% of them singletons. The sample was peripheral blood. These receptors all come from a human donor in a cohort sampled during active COVID-19.

The chain links TRBV10-3 to TRBJ2-7, with 9 positions matching TRBD1. V lost 7 bases and J lost 3; bases outside the gene matches: 4. This CDR3 contains 13 residues. Germline V gives CDR1 ENHRY, CDR2 SYGVKD. The CDR3 nucleotides are TGTGCCATCACCCCGACAGGGGGCTACGAGCAGTACTTC. Encoded protein: CAITPTGGYEQYF.

This clone has a handful of counts. The rearrangement links TRBV9 to TRBJ2-2, with 7 bases identical to TRBD1. Germline V lookup: CDR1 SGDLS, CDR2 YYNGEE. Germline trimming cut 7 bases from V and 0 bases from J; bases unmatched to any gene: 3. The CDR3 extends over 14 amino acids. CDR3 nucleotides: TGTGCCAGCCGGGACAGAACGAACACCGGGGAGCTGTTTTTT. This gives the protein CASRDRTNTGELFF.

This clone was seen a single time. DNA for the CDR3: TGTGCCAGCAGCCCCTATACGGACTCCGAAGCTTTCTTT. As protein: CASSPYTDSEAFF. The chain joins TRBV3-1 (or the pseudogene TRBV3-2) to TRBJ1-1; D gene uncertain. Germline CDR1 and CDR2: LGHDT and YNNKEL (reference sequence). There are 13 residues in the CDR3. Trimming left V 4 bases short and J 8 bases short, with 14 bases between.

This clone has just one count. This rearrangement joins TRBV15 to TRBJ2-7; 9 nucleotides agree with TRBD1. V lost 4 bases to trimming and J lost 0 bases; unmatched junction nucleotides: 4. Germline V CDR1 and CDR2: LNHNV, YYDKDF (reference sequence). The CDR3 sequence is 15 residues long. CDR3 DNA: TGTGCCACCAGCATTCCGGGACAGGGCTCCTACGAGCAGTACTTC. It translates to CATSIPGQGSYEQYF.

The rearrangement links TRBV10-3 to TRBJ2-3, with TRBD2 identical over 7 bases. The CDR3 contains 13 residues. V dropped 6 bases and J dropped 2; count of bases not matched to a gene: 2. Germline-derived CDR1 and CDR2 are ENHRY and SYGVKD. The CDR3: CAISSGATDTQYF. CDR3 nucleotide sequence: TGTGCCATCAGCAGCGGGGCCACAGATACGCAGTATTTT.

The J gene is TRBJ1-1, the V gene TRBV28; TRBD1 agrees at 9 bases. The CDR3 contains 15 residues. CDR1 and CDR2 (germline): MDHEN, SYDVKM. J was trimmed by 7 bases and V by 3 bases; bases with no gene match: 9. The CDR3 coding sequence is TGTGCCAGCAGTTTTGAACAGGGGGCAGCGGGTGAAGCTTTCTTT. Translating it yields CASSFEQGAAGEAFF.

The V and J genes are TRBV2 and TRBJ2-7, with D possibly being TRBD1 (5 bases). The germline gives CDR1 SNHLY, CDR2 FYNNEI. The CDR3 runs to 15 residues. The ends were cut back, 0 bases at V and 4 bases at J, with 13 bases in the middle. The DNA of the CDR3 is TGTGCCAGCAGTGAAGCGCTTAAGGGGTATTACGAGCAGTACTTC. It specifies CASSEALKGYYEQYF.

The chain links TRBV4-3 to TRBJ2-3; 8 bases match TRBD2. The germline V gene has CDR1 LGHNA and CDR2 YSLEER. Trimming cost V 0 bases and J 13 bases; bases outside gene matches: 9. The CDR3 covers 14 residues. The CDR3 DNA follows: TGCGCCAGCAGCCAAGATCTTCAGGGCGGGGGGAAGTATTTT. This sequence encodes CASSQDLQGGGKYF.

This rearrangement joins TRBV2 to TRBJ2-3; the match to TRBD1 covers 11 bases. V was pared by 5 bases and J by 4 bases, with 8 bases of the junction left unmatched. CDR1 is SNHLY and CDR2 is FYNNEI in the germline V gene. CDR3 length: 16 amino acids. The CDR3 region has the DNA TGTGCCAGCAGTCTTGGGCGGGACAGGGGGGCAGATACGCAGTATTTT. Protein sequence: CASSLGRDRGADTQYF. The full variable domain, in which reference TRBV2 and TRBJ2-3 provide the parts outside the CDR3, is EPEVTQTPSHQVTQMGQEVILRCVPISNHLYFYWYRQILGQKVEFLVSFYNNEISEKSEIFDDQFSVERPDGSNFTLKIRSTKLEDSAMYFCASSLGRDRGADTQYFGPGTRLTVL.

The CDR3 DNA sequence: TGTGCCAGCAGTTTGGGTCCGGGGTTAACTAATGAAAAACTGTTTTTT. Translation: CASSLGPGLTNEKLFF. V usage is TRBV28 and J usage is TRBJ1-4; D not certain. V was trimmed by 3 bases and J by 1 base, leaving 12 bases between them. This CDR3 is 16 amino acids long. The germline V gene has CDR1 MDHEN and CDR2 SYDVKM.

As DNA, the CDR3 is TGTGCCAGCTCAGAACAGGACTCCTATAATTCACCCCTCCACTTT. This codes for CASSEQDSYNSPLHF. The V gene is TRBV18, the J gene TRBJ1-6; D possibly corresponds to TRBD1 (5 bases). V shed 5 bases and J shed 0 bases, with 8 bases lying between them. Germline V gene sequence: CDR1 KGHSH, CDR2 LQKENI. This CDR3 has 15 amino acids.

About this clone: Its ends do not fully match the called genes, so a read error is possible. This chain joins TRBV5-1 and TRBJ1-3; possibly TRBD1 for D (6 bases). Germline lookup yields CDR1 SGHRS and CDR2 YFSETQ. The CDR3 loop spans 14 amino acids. This chain's CDR3 is CASSGGGSGNIIYF. The CDR3 region has the DNA TGCGCCAGCAGCGGGGGCGGCTCTGGAAACATCATATATTTT.

This clone was seen only a few times. The chain couples TRBV30 to TRBJ1-2, with D tentatively TRBD1 (6 bases). CDR1 and CDR2 (germline): GTSNPN, SVGIG (reference sequence). CDR3 length: 12 amino acids. The V end lost 8 bases, the J end lost 7 bases, and 17 bases lay between the germline ends. CDR3 nucleotides: TGTGCCCGTAAGGGGGTTCGGCTTGGCTACACCTTC. The encoded protein is CARKGVRLGYTF.

The chain has TRBV29-1 and TRBJ2-7; 7 nucleotides agree with TRBD1. V was pared by 5 bases and J by 4 bases, with 5 bases of the junction left unmatched. The V gene's germline CDR1 is SQVTM and CDR2 ANQGSEA. The CDR3 is made up of 12 amino acids. The CDR3, as DNA: TGCAGCGTTCGACAGGGTTGGTACGAGCAGTACTTC. Amino acid sequence: CSVRQGWYEQYF.

The genes are TRBV27 and TRBJ2-2, with D unclear. Germline V gene lookup returns CDR1 MNHEY and CDR2 SMNVEV (reference sequence). V lost 2 bases and J lost 3, with 7 bases in between. CDR3 length: 14 amino acids. CDR3 loop: CASSLQQYTGELFF. CDR3 in DNA: TGTGCCAGCAGTTTACAACAGTACACCGGGGAGCTGTTTTTT.

V and J are TRBV5-1 and TRBJ2-5; 7 nucleotides match TRBD1. Germline trimming cut 4 bases from V and 5 bases from J; bases unmatched to any gene: 8. The germline V gene has CDR1 SGHRS and CDR2 YFSETQ. This CDR3 region has 14 residues. DNA for the CDR3: TGCGCCAGCAGCATGGACAGGCCAGGGGAGACCCAGTACTTC. It codes for CASSMDRPGETQYF.

The count of this clone is one. V usage is TRBV29-1 and J usage is TRBJ1-3; D is possibly TRBD1 (5 bases). Germline V gene sequence: CDR1 SQVTM, CDR2 ANQGSEA. Trimming stripped 0 bases from V and 0 bases from J, with 18 bases between. The CDR3 is 18 amino acids. The CDR3 protein is CSVEDFAGKGNSGNTIYF. Written as DNA, the CDR3 is TGCAGCGTTGAAGATTTTGCAGGAAAGGGGAACTCTGGAAACACCATATATTTT.

The chain recombines TRBV4-1 with TRBJ2-3; a possible D gene is TRBD2 (7 bases). Germline V gene sequence: CDR1 MGHRA, CDR2 YSYEKL. V was clipped by 0 bases and J by 8 bases, with 18 bases between them. The CDR3 has 16 residues. The CDR3 DNA follows: TGCGCCAGCAGCCAAGATAGGGGTCTGGGAGGGGGTACGCAGTATTTT. Protein product: CASSQDRGLGGGTQYF.

The rearrangement links TRBV2 to TRBJ2-3, with D perhaps TRBD1 (6 bases). Germline V lookup: CDR1 SNHLY, CDR2 FYNNEI. The CDR3 length is 16 residues. V was clipped by 6 bases and J by 4 bases, with 20 bases between them. The CDR3 spells CASRKNRVGAADTQYF. The CDR3 DNA sequence: TGTGCCAGCAGAAAGAACAGGGTAGGAGCGGCAGATACGCAGTATTTT.